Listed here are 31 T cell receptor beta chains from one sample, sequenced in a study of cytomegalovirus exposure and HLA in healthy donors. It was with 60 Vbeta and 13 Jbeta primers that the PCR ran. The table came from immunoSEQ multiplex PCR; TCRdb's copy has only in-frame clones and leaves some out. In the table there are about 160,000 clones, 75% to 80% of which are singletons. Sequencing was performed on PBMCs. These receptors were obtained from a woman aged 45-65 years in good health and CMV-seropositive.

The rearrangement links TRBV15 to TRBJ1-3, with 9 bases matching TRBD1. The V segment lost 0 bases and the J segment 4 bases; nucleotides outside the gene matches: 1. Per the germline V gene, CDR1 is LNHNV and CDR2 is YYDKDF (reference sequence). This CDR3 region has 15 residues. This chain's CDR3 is CATSREDRGGNTIYF. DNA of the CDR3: TGTGCCACCAGCAGAGAAGACAGGGGGGGAAACACCATATATTTT. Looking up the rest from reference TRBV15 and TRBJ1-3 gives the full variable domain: DAMVIQNPRYQVTQFGKPVTLSCSQTLNHNVMYWYQQKSSQAPKLLFHYYDKDFNNEADTPDNFQSRRPNTSFCFLDIRSPGLGDTAMYLCATSREDRGGNTIYFGEGSWLTVV.

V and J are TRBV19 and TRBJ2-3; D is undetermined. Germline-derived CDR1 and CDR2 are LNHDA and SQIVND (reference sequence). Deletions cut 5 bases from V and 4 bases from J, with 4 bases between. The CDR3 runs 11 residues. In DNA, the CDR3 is TGTGCCAGTAGTGGAGCAGATACGCAGTATTTT. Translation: CASSGADTQYF.

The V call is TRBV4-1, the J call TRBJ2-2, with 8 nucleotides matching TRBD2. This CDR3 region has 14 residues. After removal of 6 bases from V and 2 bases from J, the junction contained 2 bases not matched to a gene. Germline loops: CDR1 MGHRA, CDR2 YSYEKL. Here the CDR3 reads CASRLAGNTGELFF. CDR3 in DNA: TGCGCCAGCAGGCTAGCGGGTAACACCGGGGAGCTGTTTTTT.

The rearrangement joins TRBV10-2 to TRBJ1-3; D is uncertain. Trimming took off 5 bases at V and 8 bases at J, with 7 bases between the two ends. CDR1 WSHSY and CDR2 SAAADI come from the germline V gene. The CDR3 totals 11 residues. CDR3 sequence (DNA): TGCGCCAGCAGTCAAGGAGACACCATATATTTT. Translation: CASSQGDTIYF.

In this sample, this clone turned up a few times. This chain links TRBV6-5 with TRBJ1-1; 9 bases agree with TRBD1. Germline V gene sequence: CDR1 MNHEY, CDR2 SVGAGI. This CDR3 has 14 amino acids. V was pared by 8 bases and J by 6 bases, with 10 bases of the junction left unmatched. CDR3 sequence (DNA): TGTGCCAGCCGTCGGCCGGGACAGGGCTCTGAAGCTTTCTTT. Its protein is CASRRPGQGSEAFF.

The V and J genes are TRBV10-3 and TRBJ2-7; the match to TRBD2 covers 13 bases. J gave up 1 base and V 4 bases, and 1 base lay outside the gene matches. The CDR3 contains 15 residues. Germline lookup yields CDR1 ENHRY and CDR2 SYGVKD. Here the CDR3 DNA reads TGTGCCATCAGTGGGGGACTAGCGGGATCCTACGAGCAGTACTTC. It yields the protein CAISGGLAGSYEQYF.

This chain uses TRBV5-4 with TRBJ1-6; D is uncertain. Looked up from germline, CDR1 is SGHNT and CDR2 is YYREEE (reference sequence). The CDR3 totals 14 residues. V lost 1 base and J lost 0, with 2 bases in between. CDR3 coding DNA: TGTGCCAGCAGCTTGCGCTCCTATAATTCACCCCTCCACTTT. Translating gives CASSLRSYNSPLHF. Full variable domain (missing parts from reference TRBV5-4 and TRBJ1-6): ETGVTQSPTHLIKTRGQQVTLRCSSQSGHNTVSWYQQALGQGPQFIFQYYREEENGRGNFPPRFSGLQFPNYSSELNVNALELDDSALYLCASSLRSYNSPLHFGNGTRLTVT.

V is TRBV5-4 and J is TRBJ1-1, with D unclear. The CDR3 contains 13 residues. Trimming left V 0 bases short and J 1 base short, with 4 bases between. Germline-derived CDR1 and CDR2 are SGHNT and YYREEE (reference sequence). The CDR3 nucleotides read TGTGCCAGCAGCTTGGGGGCGAACACTGAAGCTTTCTTT. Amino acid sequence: CASSLGANTEAFF.

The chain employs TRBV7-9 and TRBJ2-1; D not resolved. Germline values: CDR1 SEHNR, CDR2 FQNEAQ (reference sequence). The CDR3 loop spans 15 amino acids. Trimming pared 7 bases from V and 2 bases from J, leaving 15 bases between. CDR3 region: CASIAGRPTYNEQFF. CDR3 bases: TGTGCCAGCATCGCAGGCCGGCCAACCTACAATGAGCAGTTCTTC.

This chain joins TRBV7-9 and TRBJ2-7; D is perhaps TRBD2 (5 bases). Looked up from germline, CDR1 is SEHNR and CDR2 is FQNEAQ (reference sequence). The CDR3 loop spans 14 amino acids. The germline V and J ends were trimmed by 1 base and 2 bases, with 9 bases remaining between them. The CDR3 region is CASSLGGGPYEQYF. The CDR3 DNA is TGTGCCAGCAGCTTAGGCGGAGGTCCCTACGAGCAGTACTTC.

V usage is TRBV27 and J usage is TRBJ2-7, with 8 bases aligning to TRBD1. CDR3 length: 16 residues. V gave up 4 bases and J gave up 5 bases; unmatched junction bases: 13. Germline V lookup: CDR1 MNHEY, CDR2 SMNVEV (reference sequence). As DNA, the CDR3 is TGTGCCAGCAGTTCCCCCTCATCCAGGGGGCACCACGAGCAGTACTTC. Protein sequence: CASSSPSSRGHHEQYF.

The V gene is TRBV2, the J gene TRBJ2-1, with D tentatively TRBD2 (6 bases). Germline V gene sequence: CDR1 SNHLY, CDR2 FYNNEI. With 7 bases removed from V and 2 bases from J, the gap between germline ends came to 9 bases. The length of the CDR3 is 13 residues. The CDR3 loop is CASMLAPYNEQFF. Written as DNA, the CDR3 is TGTGCCAGCATGCTAGCGCCCTACAATGAGCAGTTCTTC.

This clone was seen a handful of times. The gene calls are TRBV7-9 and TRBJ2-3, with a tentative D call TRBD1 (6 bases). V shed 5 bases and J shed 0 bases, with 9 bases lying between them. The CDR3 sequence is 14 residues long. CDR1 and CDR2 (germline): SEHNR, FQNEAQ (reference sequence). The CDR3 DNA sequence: TGTGCCAGCAGCGGGACACCTAGCACAGATACGCAGTATTTT. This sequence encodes CASSGTPSTDTQYF.

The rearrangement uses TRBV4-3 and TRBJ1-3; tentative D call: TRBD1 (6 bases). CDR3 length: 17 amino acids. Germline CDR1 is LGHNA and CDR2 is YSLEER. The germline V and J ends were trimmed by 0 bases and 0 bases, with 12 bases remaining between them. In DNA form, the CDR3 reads TGCGCCAGCAGCCAAGAGGCAGGGGCGAGCTCTGGAAACACCATATATTTT. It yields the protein CASSQEAGASSGNTIYF.

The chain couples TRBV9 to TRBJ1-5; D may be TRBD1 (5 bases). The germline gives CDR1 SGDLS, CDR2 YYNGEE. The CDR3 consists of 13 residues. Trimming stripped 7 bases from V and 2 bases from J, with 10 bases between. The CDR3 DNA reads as TGTGCCAGCGGGGGGGTCGGCAATCAGCCCCAGCATTTT. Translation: CASGGVGNQPQHF.

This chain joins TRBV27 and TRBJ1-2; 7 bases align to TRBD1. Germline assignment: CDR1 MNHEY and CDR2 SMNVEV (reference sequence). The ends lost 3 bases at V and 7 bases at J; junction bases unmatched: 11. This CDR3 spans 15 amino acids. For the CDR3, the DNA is TGTGCCAGCAGTTTTGGGCAGGGGGAACTCTTTGGCTACACCTTC. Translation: CASSFGQGELFGYTF.

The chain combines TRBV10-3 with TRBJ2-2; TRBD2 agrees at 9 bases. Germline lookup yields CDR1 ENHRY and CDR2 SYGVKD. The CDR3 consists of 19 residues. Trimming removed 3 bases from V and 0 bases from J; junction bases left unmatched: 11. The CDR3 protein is CAISELAGGGLANTGELFF. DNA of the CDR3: TGTGCCATCAGTGAACTAGCGGGTGGGGGCTTAGCGAACACCGGGGAGCTGTTTTTT.

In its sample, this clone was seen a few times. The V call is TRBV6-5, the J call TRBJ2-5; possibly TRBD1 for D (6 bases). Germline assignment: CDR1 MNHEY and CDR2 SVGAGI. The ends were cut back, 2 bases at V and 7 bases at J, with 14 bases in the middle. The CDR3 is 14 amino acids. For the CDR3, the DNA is TGTGCCAGCAGTTACGGCAGGGGCGGTGGGACCCAGTACTTC. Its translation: CASSYGRGGGTQYF.

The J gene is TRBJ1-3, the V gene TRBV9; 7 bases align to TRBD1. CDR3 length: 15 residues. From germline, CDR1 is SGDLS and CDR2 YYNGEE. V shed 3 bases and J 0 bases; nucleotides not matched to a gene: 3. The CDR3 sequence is CASSAGQISGNTIYF. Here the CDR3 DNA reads TGTGCCAGCAGCGCGGGACAGATCTCTGGAAACACCATATATTTT.

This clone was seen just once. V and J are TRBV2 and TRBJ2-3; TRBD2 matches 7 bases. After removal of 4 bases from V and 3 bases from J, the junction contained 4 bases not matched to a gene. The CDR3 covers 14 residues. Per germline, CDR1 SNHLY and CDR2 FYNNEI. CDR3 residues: CASSGVSGTDTQYF. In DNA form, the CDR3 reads TGTGCCAGCAGTGGTGTTAGCGGGACAGATACGCAGTATTTT.

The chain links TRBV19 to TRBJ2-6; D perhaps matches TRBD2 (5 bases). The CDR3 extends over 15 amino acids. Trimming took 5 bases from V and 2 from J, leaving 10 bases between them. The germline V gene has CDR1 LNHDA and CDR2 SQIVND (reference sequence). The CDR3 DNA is TGTGCCAGTAGTTCCGGAGGTACTGGGGCCAACGTCCTGACTTTC. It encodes CASSSGGTGANVLTF.

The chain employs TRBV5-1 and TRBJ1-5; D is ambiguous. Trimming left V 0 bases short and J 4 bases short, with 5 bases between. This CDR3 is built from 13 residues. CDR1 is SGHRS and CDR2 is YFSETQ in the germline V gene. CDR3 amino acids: CASSLDNNQPQHF. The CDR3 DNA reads TGCGCCAGCAGCTTGGATAATAATCAGCCCCAGCATTTT.

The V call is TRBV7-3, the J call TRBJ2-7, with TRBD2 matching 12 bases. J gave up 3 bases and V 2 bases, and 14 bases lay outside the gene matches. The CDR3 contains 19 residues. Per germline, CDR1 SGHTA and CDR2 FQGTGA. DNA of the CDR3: TGTGCCAGCAGCTTACGCGCCGGGACTAGCGGGCTCCCCAGCTACGAGCAGTACTTC. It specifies CASSLRAGTSGLPSYEQYF.

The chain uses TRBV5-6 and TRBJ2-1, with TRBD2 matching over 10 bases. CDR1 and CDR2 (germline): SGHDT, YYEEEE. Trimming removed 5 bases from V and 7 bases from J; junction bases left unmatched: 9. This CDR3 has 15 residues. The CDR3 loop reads CASRTPGTSVNEQFF. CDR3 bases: TGTGCCAGCAGGACCCCGGGGACTAGCGTAAATGAGCAGTTCTTC.

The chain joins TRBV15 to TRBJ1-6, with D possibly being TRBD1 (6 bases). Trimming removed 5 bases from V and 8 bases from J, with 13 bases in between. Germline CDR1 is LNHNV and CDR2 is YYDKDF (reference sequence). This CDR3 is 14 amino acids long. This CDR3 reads CATSEQGFDSPLHF. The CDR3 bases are TGTGCCACCAGCGAACAGGGCTTTGATTCACCCCTCCACTTT.

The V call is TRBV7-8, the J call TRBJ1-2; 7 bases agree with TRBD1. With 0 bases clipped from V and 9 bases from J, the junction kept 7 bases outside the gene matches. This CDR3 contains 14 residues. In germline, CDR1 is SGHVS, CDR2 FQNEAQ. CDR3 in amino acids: CASSLARTGYSYTF. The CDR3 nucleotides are TGTGCCAGCAGCTTAGCGCGGACAGGTTACAGCTACACCTTC.

CDR3 in DNA: TGTGCCAGCAGTTCCGGGACAGCCTCATATGGCTACACCTTC. Protein: CASSSGTASYGYTF. The chain has TRBV5-6 and TRBJ1-2, with TRBD1 matching over 7 bases. This CDR3 has 14 amino acids. Germline V CDR1 and CDR2: SGHDT, YYEEEE. V trimming: 5 bases; J trimming: 5 bases; junction bases outside the gene matches: 9.

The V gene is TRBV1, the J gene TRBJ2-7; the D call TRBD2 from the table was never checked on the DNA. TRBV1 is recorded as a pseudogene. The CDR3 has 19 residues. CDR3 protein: CTSSQPYRTSGSVTYEQYF. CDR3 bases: TGCACCAGCAGCCAACCTTATCGGACTAGCGGGAGTGTAACCTACGAGCAGTACTTC.

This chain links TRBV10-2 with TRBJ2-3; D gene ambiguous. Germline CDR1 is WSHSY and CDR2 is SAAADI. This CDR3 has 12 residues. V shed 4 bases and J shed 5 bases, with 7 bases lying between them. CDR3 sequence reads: CASSVSGDTQYF. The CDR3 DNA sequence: TGCGCCAGCAGTGTGTCCGGAGATACGCAGTATTTT.

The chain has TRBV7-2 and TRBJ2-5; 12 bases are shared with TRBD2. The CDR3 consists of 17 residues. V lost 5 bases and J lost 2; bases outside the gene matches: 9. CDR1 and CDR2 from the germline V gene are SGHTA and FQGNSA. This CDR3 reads CASSLGGLAGGQETQYF. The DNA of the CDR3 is TGTGCCAGCAGCCTAGGGGGGCTAGCGGGGGGGCAAGAGACCCAGTACTTC.

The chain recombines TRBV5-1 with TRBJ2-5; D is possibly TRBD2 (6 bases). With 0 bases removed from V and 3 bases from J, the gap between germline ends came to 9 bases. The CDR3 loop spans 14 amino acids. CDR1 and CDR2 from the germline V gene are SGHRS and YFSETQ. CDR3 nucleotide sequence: TGCGCCAGCAGCTTGGGGGGGACTGAAGAGACCCAGTACTTC. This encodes CASSLGGTEETQYF.